A single sample is the source of the 9 T cell receptor beta chains below, sequenced in a study of CD8+ T cells in alopecia areata. TCR sequencing used cDNA made by reverse transcription of extracted RNA. Libraries were prepared by immunoSEQ multiplex PCR; TCRdb keeps only in-frame clonotypes and omits some of them. The sample shows over 200,000 clones, about 53% of them seen only once. The specimen was CD4+ T cells sorted from blood, collected at week 0. The receptors shown here come from a human donor with alopecia areata.

This clone was counted only a few times. The chain joins TRBV29-1 to TRBJ2-5; D possibly corresponds to TRBD2 (7 bases). CDR3 length equals 12 residues. V was clipped by 7 bases and J by 5 bases, with 14 bases between them. The germline V gene encodes CDR1 SQVTM and CDR2 ANQGSEA. The CDR3, as DNA: TGCAGCGCATCAGGGGAGGGTGAGACCCAGTACTTC. This translates into CSASGEGETQYF.

This clone was detected a few times. V and J are TRBV6-5 and TRBJ1-1; tentative D call: TRBD1 (6 bases). The CDR3 has 14 residues. V gave up 7 bases and J gave up 0 bases, with 12 bases separating them. Per the germline V gene, CDR1 is MNHEY and CDR2 is SVGAGI. CDR3 sequence: CASKLQGLNTEAFF. For the CDR3, the DNA is TGTGCCAGCAAACTACAGGGTTTGAACACTGAAGCTTTCTTT.

This chain joins TRBV27 and TRBJ1-2; 11 nucleotides line up with TRBD1. Per the germline V gene, CDR1 is MNHEY and CDR2 is SMNVEV (reference sequence). This CDR3 comprises 14 residues. Unmatched junction bases numbered 7, after V lost 6 bases and J lost 7 bases. CDR3 nucleotide sequence: TGTGCCAGCAGGAGGGACAGGGGGACCGGTGGCTACACCTTC. Amino acids: CASRRDRGTGGYTF.

The J gene is TRBJ2-3, the V gene TRBV14, with 9 positions matching TRBD2. The CDR3 sequence is 15 residues long. Germline CDR1 is SGHDN and CDR2 is FVKESK. J was trimmed by 1 base and V by 1 base; bases with no gene match: 0. CDR3 coding DNA: TGTGCCAGCAGCCAAGCTAGCGGGGGCACAGATACGCAGTATTTT. Encoded protein: CASSQASGGTDTQYF.

There are many counts of this clone. Other DNA variants within this sample encode the same CDR3. CDR3 in DNA: TGTGCCAGTAGTATTGGACAGGGAGGGAATGAGCAGTTCTTC. This translates into CASSIGQGGNEQFF. This chain links TRBV19 with TRBJ2-1, with a weak D call TRBD1 (8 bases). This CDR3 region has 14 residues. Trimming stripped 3 bases from V and 7 bases from J, with 13 bases between. Germline CDR1 is LNHDA and CDR2 is SQIVND (reference sequence).

In the case of this clone: The same CDR3 also results from other DNA sequences found in this sample. This chain links TRBV7-9 with TRBJ2-3, with TRBD2 matching 9 bases. From germline, CDR1 is SEHNR and CDR2 FQNEAQ (reference sequence). V gave up 3 bases and J gave up 0 bases; unmatched junction bases: 1. CDR3 length equals 15 residues. The CDR3 bases are TGTGCCAGCAGCTTGGCGGGAGGGAGCACAGATACGCAGTATTTT. Its translation is CASSLAGGSTDTQYF. Looking up the rest from reference TRBV7-9 and TRBJ2-3 gives the full variable domain: DTGVSQNPRHKITKRGQNVTFRCDPISEHNRLYWYRQTLGQGPEFLTYFQNEAQLEKSRLLSDRFSAERPKGSFSTLEIQRTEQGDSAMYLCASSLAGGSTDTQYFGPGTRLTVL.

On this clone itself: A read error may account for a junction end that differs from germline. The V call is TRBV19, the J call TRBJ1-2, with 10 bases identical to TRBD1. Per germline, CDR1 LNHDA and CDR2 SQIVND (reference sequence). The CDR3 consists of 15 residues. CDR3 DNA: TGTGCCAGTAGTTTAGACCGGGACAGGGGCTATGGCTACACCTTC. Amino acids: CASSLDRDRGYGYTF. Variable domain in full (rest from reference TRBV19 and TRBJ1-2): DGGITQSPKYLFRKEGQNVTLSCEQNLNHDAMYWYRQDPGQGLRLIYYSQIVNDFQKGDIAEGYSVSREKKESFPLTVTSAQKNPTAFYLCASSLDRDRGYGYTFGSGTRLTVV.

The gene calls are TRBV29-1 and TRBJ2-5, with 8 bases fitting TRBD1. Germline V gene sequence: CDR1 SQVTM, CDR2 ANQGSEA. Trimming cost V 7 bases and J 3 bases; bases outside gene matches: 4. The CDR3 length is 12 residues. CDR3 in amino acids: CSAGQGKETQYF. DNA for the CDR3: TGCAGCGCCGGACAGGGAAAAGAGACCCAGTACTTC.

The chain employs TRBV23-1 and TRBJ2-7, with a possible D match to TRBD2 (6 bases). TRBV23-1 is annotated as an ORF whose role is uncertain. V was trimmed by 2 bases and J by 8 bases, leaving 31 bases between them. The CDR3 is 19 amino acids. CDR3 protein: CASSQPRDSIRRTPAQQYF. In nucleotides, the CDR3 is TGCGCCAGCAGTCAACCCCGGGACTCCATTAGGCGGACTCCCGCTCAGCAGTACTTC.